This T cell receptor (beta chain) originates from a study of OX40 agonist ivuxolimab in advanced cancers. The germline gives CDR1 SGHDN, CDR2 FVKESK. The V segment lost 3 bases and the J segment 6 bases; nucleotides outside the gene matches: 4. The CDR3 sequence is 14 residues long. The repertoire was sequenced with immunoSEQ multiplex PCR; TCRdb's copy has only in-frame clones and lacks some. The sample yields over 10,000 clones, around nine tenths seen once. Sequences were derived from CD4+ or CD8+ T cells sorted from blood, sampled in a trial of the OX40 agonist ivuxolimab. This chain connects TRBV14 to TRBJ2-1; 8 bases map to TRBD2. The TCR originated in an adult with an advanced solid tumor such as melanoma, head and neck, liver or kidney cancer. The CDR3 here is CASSQGLGGNEQFF. CDR3 bases: TGTGCCAGCAGCCAGGGACTAGGTGGCAATGAGCAGTTCTTC. The variable domain in full, completed from reference TRBV14 and TRBJ2-1, reads EAGVTQFPSHSVIEKGQTVTLRCDPISGHDNLYWYRRVMGKEIKFLLHFVKESKQDESGMPNNRFLAERTGGTYSTLKVQPAELEDSGVYFCASSQGLGGNEQFFGPGTRLTVL.